These T cell receptor beta chains were read from a single sample in a study of shared clonotypes between healthy human individuals. The table came from immunoSEQ multiplex PCR; TCRdb's copy has only in-frame clones and leaves some out. The sample carries approximately 1,000,000 clones, 75% to 80% recorded once. Input material: memory CD4+ T cells from PBMCs. All receptors derive from a man aged 18 to 35 in good health. Some clones in this sample may be carry-over from other donors' samples. The CDR3 runs from the conserved cysteine through the conserved F or W. D genes are given only for firm matches. Only part of the rows carry a size: once, few, many, or a class if the clone is expanded.

V	J	size	D	length	DNA	CDR3
TRBV6-1	TRBJ2-1	.	TRBD2	15	TGTGCCAGCAGTGCGACTAGCGGGAGTGGAAATGAGCAGTTCTTC	CASSATSGSGNEQFF
TRBV4-2	TRBJ2-1	.	.	14	TGTGCCAGCAGCCAAGGGGTCGCGGGGAGTGAGCAGTTCTTC	CASSQGVAGSEQFF
TRBV19	TRBJ1-5	many	.	15	TGTGCCAGTAGTACGACCGGGCAGAACAATCAGCCCCAGCATTTT	CASSTTGQNNQPQHF
TRBV6-5	TRBJ1-2	.	.	15	TGTGCCAGCAGTTACTCTGGGACGGGACGCTATGGCTACACCTTC	CASSYSGTGRYGYTF
TRBV29-1	TRBJ2-1	.	TRBD2	12	TGCAGCGTTGGTATAGCGGGAGTTGAGCAGTTCTTC	CSVGIAGVEQFF
TRBV2	TRBJ1-5	few	TRBD1	14	TGTGCCAGCAGAGGGGACAGCGAGGCAAAGCCCCAGCATTTT	CASRGDSEAKPQHF
TRBV6-1	TRBJ1-3	.	.	14	TGTGCCAGCAAGAGCTATCTCTCTGGAAACACCATATATTTT	CASKSYLSGNTIYF
TRBV27	TRBJ2-7	.	TRBD1	16	TGTGCCAGCAGTTTAAATCTTGGGACAGGGGCCTACGAGCAGTACTTC	CASSLNLGTGAYEQYF
TRBV7-9	TRBJ1-4	.	.	14	TGTGCCAGCAGCTCCATTTCAACTAATGAAAAACTGTTTTTT	CASSSISTNEKLFF
TRBV7-9	TRBJ1-1	.	.	15	TGTGCCAGCAGCTTGCTTTCTGGCGCGAACACTGAAGCTTTCTTT	CASSLLSGANTEAFF
TRBV29-1	TRBJ2-3	.	.	11	TGCAGCGTTGAGACGGGGAATACGCAGTATTTT	CSVETGNTQYF
TRBV4-1	TRBJ1-1	.	.	15	TGCGCCAGCAGGCGAGGGGAGCAGACGAACACTGAAGCTTTCTTT	CASRRGEQTNTEAFF
TRBV5-4	TRBJ2-7	.	TRBD1	12	TGTGCCAGCAGTAGACAGGGTGTCGAGCAGTACTTC	CASSRQGVEQYF
TRBV5-4	TRBJ1-2	many	.	12	TGTGCCAGCAGCTTGGATATCTATGGCTACACCTTC	CASSLDIYGYTF
TRBV18	TRBJ2-2	.	.	12	TGTGCCAGCTCCCCGGGCGACGGGGAGCTGTTTTTT	CASSPGDGELFF
TRBV21-1	TRBJ1-1	.	.	16	TGTGCCAGCAGCAAATCGGGGATCGAATGGTACACTGAAGCTTTCTTT	CASSKSGIEWYTEAFF
TRBV4-2	TRBJ2-7	.	TRBD2	16	TGTGCCAGCAGCCAAGTTGGGAGACTAGCGAACCCCGAGCAGTACTTC	CASSQVGRLANPEQYF
TRBV28	TRBJ1-5	.	.	12	TGTGCCAGCAGGCAGAGGGCTCAGCCCCAGCATTTT	CASRQRAQPQHF
TRBV19	TRBJ2-3	.	.	14	TGTGCCAGTAGTCTGAGGGCTAGCACAGATACGCAGTATTTT	CASSLRASTDTQYF
TRBV27	TRBJ2-7	.	TRBD1	16	TGTGCCAGCAGTTCAATGACAGGGGGCTATTGGTACGAGCAGTACTTC	CASSSMTGGYWYEQYF
TRBV5-6	TRBJ1-1	.	.	15	TGTGCCAGCAGCTTGGTTGACATGTTTAGCACTGAAGCTTTCTTT	CASSLVDMFSTEAFF
TRBV28	TRBJ1-5	many	TRBD1	15	TGTGCCAGCAGTTTGACAGGGTCAGTGTCTCAGCCCCAGCATTTT	CASSLTGSVSQPQHF
TRBV5-1	TRBJ2-2	few	.	14	TGCGCCAGCAGCTCGGGACATTTCACCGGGGAGCTGTTTTTT	CASSSGHFTGELFF
TRBV19	TRBJ1-1	.	.	14	TGTGCCAGTAGTATCTGGGCCGGGAACACTGAAGCTTTCTTT	CASSIWAGNTEAFF
TRBV5-1	TRBJ2-2	few	TRBD2	16	TGCGCCAGCAGGTCTACTAGCGGCCTAAACACCGGGGAGCTGTTTTTT	CASRSTSGLNTGELFF
TRBV28	TRBJ2-3	.	.	14	TGTGCCAGCAGCACAACGGAAAGCACAGATACGCAGTATTTT	CASSTTESTDTQYF
TRBV4-3	TRBJ2-1	many	TRBD2	15	TGCGCCAGCAGCCAAGCACTAGCGGACAACAATGAGCAGTTCTTC	CASSQALADNNEQFF
TRBV9	TRBJ2-3	.	.	14	TGTGCCAGCAGCCCTGGGGGAAGGGCAGATACGCAGTATTTT	CASSPGGRADTQYF
TRBV27	TRBJ2-1	.	TRBD1	15	TGTGCCAGCAGTTTTTGGGACAGTAGTTACAATGAGCAGTTCTTC	CASSFWDSSYNEQFF
TRBV28	TRBJ1-2	.	TRBD1	15	TGTGCCAGCAGTCCACAGGGGGCAGACACCTATGGCTACACCTTC	CASSPQGADTYGYTF
TRBV10-3	TRBJ2-7	.	.	15	TGTGCCATCAGTGGCGCCGGACAGAGTAAGGCCGAGCAGTACTTC	CAISGAGQSKAEQYF
TRBV29-1	TRBJ2-2	once	.	14	TGCAGCGTTCTCGTGGGTAGTGGGGCCGGGGAGCTGTTTTTT	CSVLVGSGAGELFF
TRBV7-2	TRBJ1-5	.	.	13	TGTGCCAGCAGCCCACAGGGCAATCAGCCCCAGCATTTT	CASSPQGNQPQHF
TRBV19	TRBJ2-5	.	.	13	TGTGCCAGTAGCGAGCGGATTCAAGAGACCCAGTACTTC	CASSERIQETQYF
TRBV23-1	TRBJ1-5	.	.	15	TGCGCCAGCAGTCAAAAGAAGATTGGCAATCAGCCCCAGCATTTT	CASSQKKIGNQPQHF
TRBV27	TRBJ1-2	.	.	15	TGTGCCACCTCCTTGGGACAATTCCCAACCTATGGCTACACCTTC	CATSLGQFPTYGYTF
TRBV6-5	TRBJ2-1	.	TRBD2	15	TGTGCCAGCAGAGCCCGGGACTACGAGTACAATGAGCAGTTCTTC	CASRARDYEYNEQFF
TRBV5-4	TRBJ2-5	.	.	15	TGTGCCAGCAGCTTCGTCGCCAGGGACCAAGAGACCCAGTACTTC	CASSFVARDQETQYF
TRBV2	TRBJ2-5	.	.	10	TGTGCCAGCGGAGAGGGGACCCAGTACTTC	CASGEGTQYF
TRBV5-1	TRBJ2-3	.	TRBD2	14	TGCGCCAGCAAAAAACGGGAGGGGCCTGGCCCGCAGTATTTT	CASKKREGPGPQYF
TRBV6-6	TRBJ2-7	.	TRBD1	16	TGTGCCAGCTCGACAGGGGGAGCGGTCGCCTCCTACGAGCAGTACTTC	CASSTGGAVASYEQYF
TRBV19	TRBJ1-2	.	.	14	TGTGCCAGTAGAGTAACAGGGAAAAACTATGGCTACACCTTC	CASRVTGKNYGYTF